This entry lists 11 T cell receptor beta chains sequenced from one sample in a study of cytomegalovirus exposure and HLA in healthy donors. Use of 60 Vbeta and 13 Jbeta primers characterized the PCR. Method: immunoSEQ multiplex PCR; TCRdb's copy keeps in-frame clones and lacks some. In the table there are approximately 100,000 clones, roughly 79% of which are singletons. Specimen: PBMCs. These receptors were taken from a man aged 40-49 years in good health and CMV-seronegative.

The rearrangement joins TRBV7-9 to TRBJ2-3, with TRBD2 matching over 8 bases. Germline lookup yields CDR1 SEHNR and CDR2 FQNEAQ (reference sequence). With 5 bases clipped from V and 4 bases from J, the junction kept 14 bases outside the gene matches. The CDR3 length is 17 residues. The CDR3 DNA reads TGTGCCAGCAGCCCAGTCCTTCGGGGGGGCTCCTCAGATACGCAGTATTTT. Translated, it gives CASSPVLRGGSSDTQYF.

The V call is TRBV18, the J call TRBJ1-1, with 8 bases identical to TRBD1. The length of the CDR3 is 14 residues. The trim removed 0 bases at V and 11 bases at J, leaving 8 bases unmatched. The V gene's germline CDR1 is KGHSH and CDR2 LQKENI. The CDR3 loop reads CASSPPSTGASAFF. The CDR3 DNA sequence: TGTGCCAGCTCACCACCGTCGACAGGGGCATCGGCTTTCTTT.

The CDR3 bases are TGCGCCAGCAGCCAAGGCCCAGGGGGCGTGATGCCCCAGCATTTT. It is translated as CASSQGPGGVMPQHF. The chain links TRBV4-3 to TRBJ1-5, with TRBD1 identical over 8 bases. Germline V lookup: CDR1 LGHNA, CDR2 YSLEER. The CDR3 runs to 15 residues. V trimming: 1 base; J trimming: 9 bases; junction bases outside the gene matches: 8.

The J gene is TRBJ1-5, the V gene TRBV28, with 7 positions matching TRBD1. Looked up from germline, CDR1 is MDHEN and CDR2 is SYDVKM. Losses at the gene ends were 7 bases for V and 3 bases for J; bases not matched to a gene: 6. The CDR3 has 14 amino acids. CDR3 protein: CASIPGQNNQPQHF. The CDR3 coding sequence is TGTGCCAGCATCCCGGGACAGAACAATCAGCCCCAGCATTTT.

As to this clone: One junction end disagrees with the germline gene, perhaps due to a read error. This chain joins TRBV7-9 and TRBJ2-3; TRBD1 matches at 9 bases. CDR1 and CDR2 (germline): SEHNR, FQNEAQ (reference sequence). This CDR3 comprises 15 residues. In DNA form, the CDR3 reads TGTTCCAGCAGCCCCCCGGGACAGGGACCAGATACGCAGTATTTT. Protein product: CSSSPPGQGPDTQYF.

The chain is built from TRBV30 and TRBJ1-1, with 8 bases matching TRBD1. The germline CDR1 and CDR2 sequences are GTSNPN and SVGIG (reference sequence). The CDR3 totals 13 residues. The V and J ends lost 0 bases and 3 bases, in that order; junction bases with no gene match: 0. The CDR3 coding sequence is TGTGCCTGGAGTGTACAGGGGGACACTGAAGCTTTCTTT. Its translation: CAWSVQGDTEAFF.

The V gene is TRBV11-2, the J gene TRBJ2-1; TRBD2 matches 12 bases. V lost 1 base, J lost 2 bases, and 6 bases stayed unmatched. The CDR3 is made up of 18 amino acids. Germline V gene data show CDR1 as SGHAT and CDR2 as FQNNGV. The CDR3 coding sequence is TGTGCCAGCAGCTTAGGGGTCGGGACTAGCGGGCCCTACAATGAGCAGTTCTTC. Its translation: CASSLGVGTSGPYNEQFF.

J is TRBJ2-1 and V is TRBV5-4; 10 positions match TRBD2. The germline gives CDR1 SGHNT, CDR2 YYREEE (reference sequence). The CDR3 has 15 residues. V was clipped by 2 bases and J by 8 bases; unmatched bases: 7. The CDR3 loop is CASSFGTSGIDEQFF. CDR3 DNA sequence: TGTGCCAGCAGCTTCGGTACTAGCGGGATCGATGAGCAGTTCTTC.

The sample holds a few counts of this clone. This chain uses TRBV6-5 with TRBJ2-3, with D possibly TRBD2 on 6 matching bases. Germline CDR1 MNHEY, CDR2 SVGAGI. V was pared by 4 bases and J by 1 base, with 12 bases between. This CDR3 spans 15 amino acids. The CDR3 DNA sequence: TGTGCCAGCAGTTTTGCGCGGGGTGGCACAGATACGCAGTATTTT. Translated, it gives CASSFARGGTDTQYF.

The rearrangement uses TRBV27 and TRBJ1-4; D is ambiguous. The CDR3 consists of 15 residues. V lost 6 bases, J lost 0 bases, and 11 bases lay in between. CDR1 MNHEY and CDR2 SMNVEV come from the germline V gene (reference sequence). The CDR3 DNA reads as TGTGCCAGCAGCCTAAGTATTGCAACTAATGAAAAACTGTTTTTT. Protein sequence: CASSLSIATNEKLFF.

This clone is medium-sized in the sample. The V call is TRBV5-8, the J call TRBJ1-2; D is possibly TRBD1 (6 bases). V was trimmed by 3 bases and J by 14 bases, leaving 23 bases between them. Germline V gene lookup returns CDR1 SGHTS and CDR2 YDEGEE. The CDR3 covers 14 residues. The CDR3 DNA is TGTGCCAGCAGCTGGAGAGGGGGTTGGGGGAGTAGGACCTTC. Amino acids: CASSWRGGWGSRTF.